A single sample gave rise to the 14 T cell receptor beta chains below, sequenced in a study of T-cell reconstitution after alpha-beta-depleted transplantation in children. Molecular barcoding with unique molecular identifiers was used for the TCRbeta library. TCRdb re-called the PCR reads with MiXCR, one entry per CDR3 protein. Of around 300,000 distinct CDR3 sequences in the sample, around 20% were seen once. Sequenced material: PBMCs, mostly from graft donor cells, taken 180 days after TCRalphabeta/CD19-depleted stem cell transplant. These receptors were taken from a male patient younger than 18 who had a stem cell transplant for acute lymphoblastic leukemia, so the T cells may come from the graft donor.

The V call is TRBV6-4, the J call TRBJ1-1; D gene uncertain. V lost 6 bases, J lost 0 bases, and 8 bases lay in between. The germline CDR1 and CDR2 sequences are MRHNA and SNTAGT. The CDR3 runs 13 residues. The CDR3 protein is CASSLKLNTEAFF. In nucleotides, the CDR3 is TGTGCCAGCAGCTTAAAGTTGAACACTGAAGCTTTCTTT.

This chain links TRBV30 with TRBJ2-3; possibly TRBD1 or TRBD2 for D (5 bases each). This CDR3 contains 12 residues. CDR1 and CDR2 (germline): GTSNPN, SVGIG (reference sequence). Trimming cost V 2 bases and J 3 bases, with 6 bases left between them. The CDR3 DNA is TGTGCCTGGAGTTGGGGGACAGATACGCAGTATTTT. Amino acid sequence: CAWSWGTDTQYF.

This clonotype was seen a handful of times. The chain has TRBV20-1 and TRBJ1-1, with TRBD1 identical over 7 bases. Trimming cost V 7 bases and J 6 bases; bases outside gene matches: 14. The CDR3 covers 14 residues. Germline loops: CDR1 DFQATT, CDR2 SNEGSKA (reference sequence). The CDR3 DNA is TGCAGTGGTGTACAGAGCAGGGGGGGGCCTGAAGCTTTCTTT. The encoded protein is CSGVQSRGGPEAFF.

This clonotype has more than one count but fewer than ten. The rearrangement links TRBV20-1 to TRBJ2-7; 11 nucleotides align to TRBD2. The CDR3 runs to 18 residues. Germline V gene lookup returns CDR1 DFQATT and CDR2 SNEGSKA (reference sequence). Trimming removed 1 base from V and 0 bases from J; junction bases left unmatched: 11. The CDR3 sequence is CSARAALGLAGGSYEQYF. CDR3 coding DNA: TGCAGTGCTAGAGCCGCATTAGGGCTAGCGGGAGGCTCCTACGAGCAGTACTTC.

CDR3 sequence: CASVDRSYNEQFF. CDR3 bases: TGTGCCAGTGTAGATAGGTCTTACAATGAGCAGTTCTTC. The chain carries TRBV27 and TRBJ2-1, with D unresolved. Trimming shortened V by 9 bases and J by 4 bases, and 13 bases separated the two germline ends. The CDR3 loop spans 13 amino acids. The V gene's germline CDR1 is MNHEY and CDR2 SMNVEV (reference sequence).

The sample holds many counts of this clonotype. The rearrangement uses TRBV6-1 and TRBJ1-6, with D hard to call. The length of the CDR3 is 16 residues. The V end was cut by 6 bases, the J end by 5 bases, with 17 bases between. Germline V gene data show CDR1 as MNHNS and CDR2 as SASEGT. The CDR3 region has the DNA TGTGCCAGCAGAAAACGCGCGTGGCGGGATAATTCACCCCTCCACTTT. Translated: CASRKRAWRDNSPLHF.

The rearrangement uses TRBV9 and TRBJ1-5; possible D gene TRBD1, 5 bases. Trimming shortened V by 0 bases and J by 7 bases, and 8 bases separated the two germline ends. The CDR3 is made up of 13 amino acids. The V gene's germline CDR1 is SGDLS and CDR2 YYNGEE. The CDR3 coding sequence is TGTGCCAGCAGCGTAGGGGGCGGCCAGCCCCAGCATTTT. It yields the protein CASSVGGGQPQHF.

The J gene is TRBJ2-2, the V gene TRBV24-1, with D perhaps matching TRBD1 (5 bases). CDR1 is KGHDR and CDR2 is SFDVKD in the germline V gene. The CDR3 extends over 16 amino acids. The V end lost 2 bases, the J end lost 3 bases, and 12 bases lay between the germline ends. The CDR3, as DNA: TGTGCCACCAGTGATTCGGGCAGGGCTGACACCGGGGAGCTGTTTTTT. Translating gives CATSDSGRADTGELFF.

This clonotype showed up just a few times. The chain joins TRBV6-1 to TRBJ1-5; 7 positions match TRBD1. With V trimmed by 6 bases and J by 7 bases, 12 bases remained unmatched. The CDR3 spans 15 residues. Per germline, CDR1 MNHNS and CDR2 SASEGT. The CDR3 coding sequence is TGTGCCAGCAGAAAGGGCCCAGGGGGATACCAGCCCCAGCATTTT. Encoded protein: CASRKGPGGYQPQHF.

This clonotype was picked up a small number of times. The rearrangement joins TRBV6-1 to TRBJ1-1; D gene ambiguous. The CDR3 covers 13 residues. Trimming shortened V by 6 bases and J by 4 bases, and 12 bases separated the two germline ends. CDR1 MNHNS and CDR2 SASEGT come from the germline V gene. The CDR3 reads CASRPVGSTEAFF. The CDR3 DNA reads TGTGCCAGCAGGCCCGTGGGAAGCACTGAAGCTTTCTTT.

Only a few counts were recorded for this clonotype. The genes are TRBV7-9 and TRBJ2-2, with D possibly TRBD1 on 6 matching bases. The CDR3 is made up of 14 amino acids. Trimming removed 2 bases at V and 4 bases at J, with 8 bases between. Germline-derived CDR1 and CDR2 are SEHNR and FQNEAQ (reference sequence). Here the CDR3 reads CASSLMGATGELFF. In nucleotides, the CDR3 is TGTGCCAGCAGCTTAATGGGGGCCACCGGGGAGCTGTTTTTT.

V usage is TRBV29-1 and J usage is TRBJ1-1; tentative D call: TRBD1 (5 bases). The V gene's germline CDR1 is SQVTM and CDR2 ANQGSEA. There are 14 residues in the CDR3. V dropped 7 bases and J dropped 1 base, with 16 bases sitting between them. CDR3 sequence (DNA): TGCAGCGCCCAAGGTAGGCAGGGGAACACTGAAGCTTTCTTT. The encoded protein is CSAQGRQGNTEAFF.

This clonotype appeared a few times. The rearrangement uses TRBV7-6 and TRBJ2-7; D possibly corresponds to TRBD1 (5 bases). The germline V gene has CDR1 SGHVS and CDR2 FNYEAQ. The CDR3 covers 14 residues. Trimming took off 6 bases at V and 0 bases at J, with 12 bases between the two ends. CDR3 in DNA: TGTGCCAGCAGGGTGACAGACACCTCCTACGAGCAGTACTTC. The encoded protein is CASRVTDTSYEQYF.

This clonotype was observed at least ten times. The chain recombines TRBV28 with TRBJ2-1, with TRBD2 identical over 10 bases. V was clipped by 3 bases and J by 8 bases; unmatched bases: 7. Germline CDR1 reads MDHEN; CDR2 reads SYDVKM. CDR3 length: 15 residues. CDR3 coding DNA: TGTGCCAGCAGTTTTCGGCTAGCGGGAGACCATGAGCAGTTCTTC. This gives the protein CASSFRLAGDHEQFF.